Below, 10 T cell receptor beta chains from the same sample are listed, as sequenced in a study of cytomegalovirus exposure and HLA in healthy donors. The PCR used 60 Vbeta and 13 Jbeta primers. Here immunoSEQ multiplex PCR was the method, and the copy in TCRdb shows in-frame clones only, minus some. The data hold about 180,000 clones, with approximately 80% observed a single time. What was sequenced was PBMCs. The receptors were gathered from a woman aged 45-65 years in good health and CMV-seropositive.

The chain joins TRBV7-2 to TRBJ2-2; no clear D. The V end was cut by 2 bases, the J end by 2 bases, with 9 bases between. The CDR3 length is 15 residues. CDR1 and CDR2 (germline): SGHTA, FQGNSA. Here the CDR3 reads CASSLRNSNTGELFF. CDR3 coding DNA: TGTGCCAGCAGCTTAAGAAACAGCAACACCGGGGAGCTGTTTTTT.

On this clone itself: The identical CDR3 is also encoded by other nucleotide sequences in the sample. The CDR3 loop reads CASKGGAGDTQYF. The CDR3 bases are TGTGCCAGCAAGGGGGGGGCCGGAGATACGCAGTATTTT. The gene calls are TRBV6-6 and TRBJ2-3; perhaps TRBD2 as D (7 bases). Germline CDR1 reads MNHNY; CDR2 reads SVGAGI (reference sequence). This CDR3 has 13 amino acids. V was trimmed by 7 bases and J by 5 bases, leaving 13 bases between them.

The J gene is TRBJ2-7, the V gene TRBV2; 8 nucleotides match TRBD2. Trimming cost V 3 bases and J 4 bases; bases outside gene matches: 2. The CDR3 has 13 amino acids. The germline V gene encodes CDR1 SNHLY and CDR2 FYNNEI. CDR3 sequence: CASSEVAGYEQYF. The CDR3 DNA sequence: TGTGCCAGCAGTGAGGTAGCGGGATACGAGCAGTACTTC.

The chain has TRBV5-6 and TRBJ2-5, with D possibly TRBD2 on 5 matching bases. CDR1 is SGHDT and CDR2 is YYEEEE in the germline V gene. The length of the CDR3 is 12 residues. Deletions cut 4 bases from V and 7 bases from J, with 11 bases between. CDR3 residues: CASSLGEGTQYF. The CDR3 nucleotides are TGTGCCAGCAGCCTCGGAGAGGGGACCCAGTACTTC.

This clone turned up a few times. The chain links TRBV11-2 to TRBJ2-7; D perhaps matches TRBD1 (6 bases). V shed 4 bases and J shed 1 base, with 17 bases lying between them. The CDR3 spans 16 residues. Germline V lookup: CDR1 SGHAT, CDR2 FQNNGV. The CDR3: CASSWGTPTNSYEQYF. As DNA, the CDR3 is TGTGCCAGCAGCTGGGGGACACCAACAAATTCCTACGAGCAGTACTTC.

With regard to this clone: Other DNA variants within this sample encode the same CDR3. The chain joins TRBV7-9 to TRBJ2-5, with unresolved D. V was trimmed by 4 bases and J by 2 bases, leaving 20 bases between them. This CDR3 has 17 amino acids. Per germline, CDR1 SEHNR and CDR2 FQNEAQ (reference sequence). The DNA for the CDR3 is TGTGCCAGCAGCTCCCCCTATGGTGGAACGGGTCAAGAGACCCAGTACTTC. Protein product: CASSSPYGGTGQETQYF.

The chain couples TRBV4-1 to TRBJ2-5; D perhaps matches TRBD1 (5 bases). Looked up from germline, CDR1 is MGHRA and CDR2 is YSYEKL. The CDR3 sequence is 15 residues long. V dropped 0 bases and J dropped 9 bases, with 17 bases sitting between them. CDR3 amino acids: CASSQDTDIFWAQYF. The CDR3 nucleotides are TGCGCCAGCAGCCAAGATACGGACATCTTCTGGGCCCAGTACTTC.

V is TRBV5-6 and J is TRBJ2-3; maybe TRBD2 (6 bases). Looked up from germline, CDR1 is SGHDT and CDR2 is YYEEEE. CDR3 length: 14 amino acids. V dropped 4 bases and J dropped 8 bases, with 17 bases sitting between them. CDR3 nucleotides: TGTGCCAGCAGCGCCGGCTTCCCGCGGGGTACGCAGTATTTT. This codes for CASSAGFPRGTQYF.

This clone was recorded a few times. The chain combines TRBV30 with TRBJ2-1, with TRBD2 matching 9 bases. The CDR3 contains 17 residues. V dropped 3 bases and J dropped 2; count of bases not matched to a gene: 11. Germline lookup yields CDR1 GTSNPN and CDR2 SVGIG (reference sequence). The CDR3 sequence: CAWRHLAGQTPYNEQFF. The CDR3 DNA reads as TGTGCCTGGAGGCACCTAGCGGGGCAGACCCCCTACAATGAGCAGTTCTTC.

The genes are TRBV4-3 and TRBJ2-1, with D possibly being TRBD2 (6 bases). The CDR3 is 18 residues long. V dropped 0 bases and J dropped 1 base, with 16 bases sitting between them. Germline V gene data show CDR1 as LGHNA and CDR2 as YSLEER. The CDR3 region is CASSQDSPRDGSYNEQFF. The CDR3 DNA is TGCGCCAGCAGCCAAGATAGTCCGCGGGATGGGTCCTACAATGAGCAGTTCTTC.